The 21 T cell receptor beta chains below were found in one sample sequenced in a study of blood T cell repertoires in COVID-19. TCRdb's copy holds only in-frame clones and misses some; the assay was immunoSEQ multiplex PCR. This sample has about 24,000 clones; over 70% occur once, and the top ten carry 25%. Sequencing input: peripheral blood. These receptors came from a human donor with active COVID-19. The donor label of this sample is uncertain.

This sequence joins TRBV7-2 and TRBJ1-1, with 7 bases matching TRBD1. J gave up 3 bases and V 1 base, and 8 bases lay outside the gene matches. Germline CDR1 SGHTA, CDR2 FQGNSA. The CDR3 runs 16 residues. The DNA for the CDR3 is TGTGCCAGCAGCTTAGGAACAGGGGTGGGGGACACTGAAGCTTTCTTT. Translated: CASSLGTGVGDTEAFF.

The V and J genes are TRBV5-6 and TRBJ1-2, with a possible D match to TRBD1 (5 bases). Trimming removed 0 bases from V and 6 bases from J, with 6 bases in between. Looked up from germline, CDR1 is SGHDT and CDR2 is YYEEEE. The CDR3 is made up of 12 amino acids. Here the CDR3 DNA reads TGTGCCAGCAGCTTGGCAGGGAATGGCTACACCTTC. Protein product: CASSLAGNGYTF.

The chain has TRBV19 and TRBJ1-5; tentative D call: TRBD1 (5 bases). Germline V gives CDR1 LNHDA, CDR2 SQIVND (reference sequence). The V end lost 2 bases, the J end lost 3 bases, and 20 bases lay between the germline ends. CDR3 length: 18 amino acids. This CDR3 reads CASSIYGAGVLSNQPQHF. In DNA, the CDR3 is TGTGCCAGTAGTATATATGGGGCGGGGGTGCTATCCAATCAGCCCCAGCATTTT.

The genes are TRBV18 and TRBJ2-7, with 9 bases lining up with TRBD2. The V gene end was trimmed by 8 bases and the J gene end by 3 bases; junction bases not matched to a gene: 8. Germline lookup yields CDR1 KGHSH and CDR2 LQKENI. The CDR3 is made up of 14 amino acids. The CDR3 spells CASAPTSGGYEQYF. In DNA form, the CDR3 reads TGTGCCAGCGCGCCGACTAGCGGAGGCTACGAGCAGTACTTC.

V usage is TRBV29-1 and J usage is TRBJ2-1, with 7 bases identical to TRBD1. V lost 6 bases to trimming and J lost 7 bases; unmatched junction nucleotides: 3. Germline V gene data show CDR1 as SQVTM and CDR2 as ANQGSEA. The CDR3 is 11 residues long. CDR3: CSVDRVNEQFF. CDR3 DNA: TGCAGCGTCGACAGGGTAAATGAGCAGTTCTTC.

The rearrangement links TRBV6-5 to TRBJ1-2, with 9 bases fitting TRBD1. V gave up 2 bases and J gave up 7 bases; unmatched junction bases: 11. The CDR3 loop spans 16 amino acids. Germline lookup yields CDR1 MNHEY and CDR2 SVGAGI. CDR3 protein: CASSYTPRTGVGGYTF. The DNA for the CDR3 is TGTGCCAGCAGTTACACTCCCCGGACAGGGGTAGGTGGCTACACCTTC.

The CDR3 reads CASSKYFGLAGGRSPGELFF. As DNA, the CDR3 is TGTGCCAGCAGCAAATACTTCGGACTAGCGGGAGGTCGCTCCCCGGGGGAGCTGTTTTTT. The chain uses TRBV21-1 and TRBJ2-2; the table's D call of TRBD2 was not tested on the DNA. TRBV21-1 is classified as a pseudogene. This CDR3 has 20 residues.

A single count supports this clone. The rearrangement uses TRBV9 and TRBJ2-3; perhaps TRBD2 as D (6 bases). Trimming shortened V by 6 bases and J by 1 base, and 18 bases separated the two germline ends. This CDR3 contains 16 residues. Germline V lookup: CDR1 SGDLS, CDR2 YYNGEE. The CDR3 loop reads CASNPTIGGGTDTQYF. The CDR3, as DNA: TGTGCCAGCAACCCCACCATCGGCGGGGGCACAGATACGCAGTATTTT.

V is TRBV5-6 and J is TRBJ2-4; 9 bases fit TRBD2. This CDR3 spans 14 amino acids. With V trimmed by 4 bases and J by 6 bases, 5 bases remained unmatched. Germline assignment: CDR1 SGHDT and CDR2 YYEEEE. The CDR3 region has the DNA TGTGCCAGCAGCACGGGACTAGCCGTAAACATTCAGTACTTC. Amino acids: CASSTGLAVNIQYF.

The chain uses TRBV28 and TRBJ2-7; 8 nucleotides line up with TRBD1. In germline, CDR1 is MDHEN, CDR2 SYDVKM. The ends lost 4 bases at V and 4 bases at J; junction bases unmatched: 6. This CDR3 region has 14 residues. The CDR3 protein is CASSSTGVSYEQYF. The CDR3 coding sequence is TGTGCCAGCAGTTCGACAGGGGTTTCGTACGAGCAGTACTTC.

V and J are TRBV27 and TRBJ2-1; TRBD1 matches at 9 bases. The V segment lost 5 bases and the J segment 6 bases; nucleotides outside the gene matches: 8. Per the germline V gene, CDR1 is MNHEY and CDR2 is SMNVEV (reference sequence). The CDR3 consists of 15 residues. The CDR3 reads CASSPGTGYGNEQFF. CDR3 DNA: TGTGCCAGCAGTCCAGGGACAGGGTATGGCAATGAGCAGTTCTTC.

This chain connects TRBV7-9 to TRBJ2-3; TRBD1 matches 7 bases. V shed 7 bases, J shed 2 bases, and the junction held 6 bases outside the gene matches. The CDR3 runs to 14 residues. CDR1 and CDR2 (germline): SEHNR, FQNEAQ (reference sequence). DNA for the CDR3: TGTGCCAGCACACGACAGGGATCCACAGATACGCAGTATTTT. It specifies CASTRQGSTDTQYF.

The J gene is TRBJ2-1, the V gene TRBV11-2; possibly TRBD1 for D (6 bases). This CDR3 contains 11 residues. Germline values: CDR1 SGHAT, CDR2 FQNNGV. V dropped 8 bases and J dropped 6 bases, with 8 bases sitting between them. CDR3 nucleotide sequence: TGTGCCAGCGGGGGCAGCAATGAGCAGTTCTTC. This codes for CASGGSNEQFF.

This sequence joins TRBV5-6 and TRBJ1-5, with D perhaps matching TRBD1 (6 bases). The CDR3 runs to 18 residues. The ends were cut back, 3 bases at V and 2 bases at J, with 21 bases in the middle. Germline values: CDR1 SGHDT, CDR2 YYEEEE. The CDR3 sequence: CASSYAMTGDSGNQPQHF. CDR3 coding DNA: TGTGCCAGCAGCTACGCTATGACAGGCGACTCGGGCAATCAGCCCCAGCATTTT.

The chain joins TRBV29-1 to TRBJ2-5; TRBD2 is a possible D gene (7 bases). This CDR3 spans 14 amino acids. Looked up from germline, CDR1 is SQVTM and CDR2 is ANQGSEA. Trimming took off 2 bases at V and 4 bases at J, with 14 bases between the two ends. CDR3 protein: CSVEYAGEGETQYF. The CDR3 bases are TGCAGCGTTGAATACGCAGGGGAGGGAGAGACCCAGTACTTC. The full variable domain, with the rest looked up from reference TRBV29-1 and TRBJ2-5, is SAVISQKPSRDICQRGTSLTIQCQVDSQVTMMFWYRQQPGQSLTLIATANQGSEATYESGFVIDKFPISRPNLTFSTLTVSNMSPEDSSIYLCSVEYAGEGETQYFGPGTRLLVL.

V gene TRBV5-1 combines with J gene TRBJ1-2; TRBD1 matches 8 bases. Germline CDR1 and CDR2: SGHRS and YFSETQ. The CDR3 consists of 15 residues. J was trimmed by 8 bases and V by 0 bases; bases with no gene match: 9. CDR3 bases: TGCGCCAGCAGCTTGGCCGGTCAGGGGGCGTTGGGCTACACCTTC. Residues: CASSLAGQGALGYTF.

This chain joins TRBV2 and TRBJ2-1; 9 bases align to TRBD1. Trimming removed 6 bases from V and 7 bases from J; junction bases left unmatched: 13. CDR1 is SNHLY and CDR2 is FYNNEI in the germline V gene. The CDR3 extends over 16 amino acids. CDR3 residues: CASSPIETGGRNEQFF. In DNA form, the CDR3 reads TGTGCCAGCAGCCCCATTGAGACAGGGGGAAGAAATGAGCAGTTCTTC.

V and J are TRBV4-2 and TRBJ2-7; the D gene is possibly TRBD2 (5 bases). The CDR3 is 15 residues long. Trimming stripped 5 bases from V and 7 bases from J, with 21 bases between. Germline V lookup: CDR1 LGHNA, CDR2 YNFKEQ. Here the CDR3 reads CASSFLDEGGREQYF. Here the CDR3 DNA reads TGTGCCAGCAGCTTCCTGGATGAGGGTGGGCGAGAGCAGTACTTC.

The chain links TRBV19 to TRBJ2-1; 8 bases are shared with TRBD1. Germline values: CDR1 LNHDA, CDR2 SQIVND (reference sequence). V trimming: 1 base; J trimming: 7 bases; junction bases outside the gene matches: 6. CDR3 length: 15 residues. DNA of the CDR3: TGTGCCAGTAGTATAGGGCAGGGGGCGAGGAATGAGCAGTTCTTC. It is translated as CASSIGQGARNEQFF.

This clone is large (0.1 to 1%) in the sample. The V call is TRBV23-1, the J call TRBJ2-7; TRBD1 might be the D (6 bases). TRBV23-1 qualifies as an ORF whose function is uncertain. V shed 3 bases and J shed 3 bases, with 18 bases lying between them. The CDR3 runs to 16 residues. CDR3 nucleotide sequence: TGCGCCAGCAGTCACTTTACAGGGCCCCTCCTCTACGAGCAGTACTTC. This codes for CASSHFTGPLLYEQYF.

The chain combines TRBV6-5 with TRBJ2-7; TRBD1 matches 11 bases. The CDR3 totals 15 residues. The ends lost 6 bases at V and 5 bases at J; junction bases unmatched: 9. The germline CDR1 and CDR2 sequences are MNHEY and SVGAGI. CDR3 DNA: TGTGCCAGCAGACCCGGACAGGGGGCGCAGGACGAGCAGTACTTC. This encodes CASRPGQGAQDEQYF.